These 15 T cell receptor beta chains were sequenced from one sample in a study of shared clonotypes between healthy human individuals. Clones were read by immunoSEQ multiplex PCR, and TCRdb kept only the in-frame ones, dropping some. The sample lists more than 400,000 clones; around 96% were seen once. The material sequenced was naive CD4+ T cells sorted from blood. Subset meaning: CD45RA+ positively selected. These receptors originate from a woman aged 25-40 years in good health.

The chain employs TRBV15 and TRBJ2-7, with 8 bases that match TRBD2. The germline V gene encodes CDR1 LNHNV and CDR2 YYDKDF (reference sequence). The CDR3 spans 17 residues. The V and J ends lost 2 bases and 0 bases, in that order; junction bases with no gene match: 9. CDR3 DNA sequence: TGTGCCACCAGCAGATCGCCCCCGGGGGGGTCCTCCTACGAGCAGTACTTC. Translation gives CATSRSPPGGSSYEQYF.

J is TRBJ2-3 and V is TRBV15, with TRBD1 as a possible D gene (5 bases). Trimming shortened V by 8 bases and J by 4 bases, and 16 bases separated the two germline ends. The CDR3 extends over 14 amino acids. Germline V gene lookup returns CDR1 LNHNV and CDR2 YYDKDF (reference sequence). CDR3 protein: CATSSRVPPDTQYF. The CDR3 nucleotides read TGTGCCACCTCCAGCAGGGTTCCCCCAGATACGCAGTATTTT.

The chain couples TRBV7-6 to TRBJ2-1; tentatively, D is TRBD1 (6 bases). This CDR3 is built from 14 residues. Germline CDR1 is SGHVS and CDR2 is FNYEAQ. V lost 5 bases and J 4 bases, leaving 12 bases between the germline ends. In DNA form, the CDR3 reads TGTGCCAGCAGCCAGCCGGGACATTACAATGAGCAGTTCTTC. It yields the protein CASSQPGHYNEQFF. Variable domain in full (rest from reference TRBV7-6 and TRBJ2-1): GAGVSQSPRYKVTKRGQDVALRCDPISGHVSLYWYRQALGQGPEFLTYFNYEAQQDKSGLPNDRFSAERPEGSISTLTIQRTEQRDSAMYRCASSQPGHYNEQFFGPGTRLTVL.

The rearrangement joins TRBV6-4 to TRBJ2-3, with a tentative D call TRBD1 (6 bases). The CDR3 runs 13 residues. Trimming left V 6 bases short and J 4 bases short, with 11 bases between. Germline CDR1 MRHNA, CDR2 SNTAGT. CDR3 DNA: TGTGCCAGCAGGGCGACAGGCCCAGATACGCAGTATTTT. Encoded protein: CASRATGPDTQYF.

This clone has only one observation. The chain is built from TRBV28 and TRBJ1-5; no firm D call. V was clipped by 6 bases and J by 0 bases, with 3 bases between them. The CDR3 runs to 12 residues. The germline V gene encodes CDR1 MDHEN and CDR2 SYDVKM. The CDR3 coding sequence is TGTGCCAGCAGGGTTAGCAATCAGCCCCAGCATTTT. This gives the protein CASRVSNQPQHF.

Written as DNA, the CDR3 is TGTGCCAGTAGTGTAGGACATAGAGCTTTCTTT. The encoded protein is CASSVGHRAFF. The J gene is TRBJ1-1, the V gene TRBV19; D perhaps matches TRBD1 (5 bases). Trimming left V 5 bases short and J 10 bases short, with 11 bases between. CDR1 is LNHDA and CDR2 is SQIVND in the germline V gene (reference sequence). This CDR3 contains 11 residues.

DNA for the CDR3: TGTGCCAGCTCCCCGACTAGCGGGGGCACAGATACGCAGTATTTT. Its translation is CASSPTSGGTDTQYF. The chain has TRBV18 and TRBJ2-3; 11 bases are shared with TRBD2. J gave up 1 base and V 6 bases, and 3 bases lay outside the gene matches. The CDR3 length is 15 residues. The germline gives CDR1 KGHSH, CDR2 LQKENI.

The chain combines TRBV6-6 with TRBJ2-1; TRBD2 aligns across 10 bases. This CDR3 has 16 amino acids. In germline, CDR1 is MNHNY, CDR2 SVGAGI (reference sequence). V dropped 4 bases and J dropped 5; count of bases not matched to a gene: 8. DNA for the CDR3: TGTGCCAGCAGTTCGGCCGGGACTAGCGAAAACAATGAGCAGTTCTTC. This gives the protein CASSSAGTSENNEQFF.

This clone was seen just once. The CDR3 sequence is CASSEVGGRSYEQYF. DNA for the CDR3: TGTGCCAGCAGTGAAGTTGGCGGGAGGTCCTACGAGCAGTACTTC. The chain has TRBV6-1 and TRBJ2-7; 8 bases agree with TRBD2. The germline gives CDR1 MNHNS, CDR2 SASEGT. Trimming took 1 base from V and 1 from J; bases not matched to a gene: 3. The CDR3 length is 15 residues.

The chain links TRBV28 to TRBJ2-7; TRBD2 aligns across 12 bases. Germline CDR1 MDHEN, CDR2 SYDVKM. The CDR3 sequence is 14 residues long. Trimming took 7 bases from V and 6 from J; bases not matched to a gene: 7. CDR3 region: CASKSSGRVGEQYF. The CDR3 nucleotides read TGTGCCAGCAAGTCTAGCGGGAGGGTCGGCGAGCAGTACTTC.

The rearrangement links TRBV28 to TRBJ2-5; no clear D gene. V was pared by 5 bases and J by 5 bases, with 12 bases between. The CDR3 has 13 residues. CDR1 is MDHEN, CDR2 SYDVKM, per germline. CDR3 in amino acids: CASSLDVVETQYF. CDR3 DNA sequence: TGTGCCAGCAGTCTAGACGTGGTGGAGACCCAGTACTTC. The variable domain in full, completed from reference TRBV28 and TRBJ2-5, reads DVKVTQSSRYLVKRTGEKVFLECVQDMDHENMFWYRQDPGLGLRLIYFSYDVKMKEKGDIPEGYSVSREKKERFSLILESASTNQTSMYLCASSLDVVETQYFGPGTRLLVL.

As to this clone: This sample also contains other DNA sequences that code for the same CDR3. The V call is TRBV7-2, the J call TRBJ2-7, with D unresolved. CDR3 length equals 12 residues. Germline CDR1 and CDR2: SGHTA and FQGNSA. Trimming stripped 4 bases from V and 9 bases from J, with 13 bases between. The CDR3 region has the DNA TGTGCCAGCAGCTCAGCGACCGGGCCGCAGTACTTC. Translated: CASSSATGPQYF.

DNA of the CDR3: TGTGCCAGCAGCTGGGTGCGACTAGCGGTCACAGATACGCAGTATTTT. It encodes CASSWVRLAVTDTQYF. The chain has TRBV7-8 and TRBJ2-3, with 9 bases matching TRBD2. V shed 4 bases, J shed 2 bases, and the junction held 7 bases outside the gene matches. The CDR3 is 16 residues long. CDR1 and CDR2 from the germline V gene are SGHVS and FQNEAQ.

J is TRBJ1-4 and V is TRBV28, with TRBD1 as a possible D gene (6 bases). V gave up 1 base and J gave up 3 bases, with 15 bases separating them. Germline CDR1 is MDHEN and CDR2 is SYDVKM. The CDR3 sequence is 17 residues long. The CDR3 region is CASSLFFRKGANEKLFF. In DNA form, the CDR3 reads TGTGCCAGCAGTTTATTTTTTAGGAAGGGGGCTAATGAAAAACTGTTTTTT.

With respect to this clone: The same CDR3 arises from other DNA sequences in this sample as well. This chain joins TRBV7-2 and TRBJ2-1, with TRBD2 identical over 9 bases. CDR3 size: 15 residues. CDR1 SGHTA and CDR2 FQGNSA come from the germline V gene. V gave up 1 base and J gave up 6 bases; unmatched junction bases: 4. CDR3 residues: CASSLGLAGSNEQFF. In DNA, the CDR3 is TGTGCCAGCAGCTTAGGCCTAGCGGGAAGCAATGAGCAGTTCTTC.